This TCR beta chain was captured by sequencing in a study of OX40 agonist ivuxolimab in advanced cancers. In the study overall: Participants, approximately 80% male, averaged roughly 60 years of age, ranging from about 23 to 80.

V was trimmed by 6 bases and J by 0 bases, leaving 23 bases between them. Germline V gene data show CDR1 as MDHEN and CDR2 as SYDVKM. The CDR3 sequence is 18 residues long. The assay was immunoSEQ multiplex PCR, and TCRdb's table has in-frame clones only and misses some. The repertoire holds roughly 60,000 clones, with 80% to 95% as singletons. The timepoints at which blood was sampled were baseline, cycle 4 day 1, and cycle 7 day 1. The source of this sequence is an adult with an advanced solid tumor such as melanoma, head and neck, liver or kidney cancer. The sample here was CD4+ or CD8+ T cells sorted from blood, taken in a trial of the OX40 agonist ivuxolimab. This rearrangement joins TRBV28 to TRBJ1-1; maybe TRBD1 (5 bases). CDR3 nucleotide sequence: TGTGCCAGCAGGGGGGGGTCCGGCGGACACATCATGAACACTGAAGCTTTCTTT. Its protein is CASRGGSGGHIMNTEAFF.